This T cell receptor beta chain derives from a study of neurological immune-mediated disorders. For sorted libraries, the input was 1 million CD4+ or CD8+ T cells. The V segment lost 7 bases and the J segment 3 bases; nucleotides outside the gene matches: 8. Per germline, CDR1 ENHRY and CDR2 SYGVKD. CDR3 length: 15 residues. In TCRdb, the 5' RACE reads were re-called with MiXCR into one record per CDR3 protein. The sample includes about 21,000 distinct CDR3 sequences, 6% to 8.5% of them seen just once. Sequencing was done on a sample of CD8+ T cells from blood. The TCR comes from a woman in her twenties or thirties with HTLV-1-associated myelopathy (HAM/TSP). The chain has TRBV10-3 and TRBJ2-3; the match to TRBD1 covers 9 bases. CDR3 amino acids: CAIMGIGTGTDTQYF. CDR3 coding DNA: TGTGCCATCATGGGGATCGGGACAGGGACAGATACGCAGTATTTT.